This T cell receptor beta chain was captured in a study of T cell responses to AZD1222 COVID-19 vaccine (dated by TCRdb to the early 2020s). In the study overall: AZD1222 recipients whose second dose came at about 4 weeks and those whose second dose came at about 12 weeks were combined into one group, since spike-specific TCR depth and breadth did not differ between the two schedules. TCR sequencing covered 233 trial participants: 200 to 210 given two doses of AZD1222 and approximately 25 given two doses of MenACWY control vaccine. Enrollment into the trials was organized by age into subgroups of 18-55, 56-69 and 70-plus years, and those subgroups contained about 160, 30 and 59 TCR-sequenced participants, respectively.

The CDR3 regions of human TCRbeta chains were analyzed by immunosequencing. Per the authors' processing: TCRs in the repertoires were compared against a reference library of SARS-CoV-2-specific TCRs that had been generated with the MIRA antigen-specificity platform. Breadth meant the fraction of unique TCRs that were SARS-CoV-2-associated, whereas depth meant the fraction of total T cells that were SARS-CoV-2-associated. Using the MIRA data, each spike-specific TCR was mapped to the spike region that the TCR reacts to and placed in a CD4 or CD8 class. Log10-transformed breadth and depth values were compared by one-way ANOVA with Sidak's multiple comparisons tests. Sourced from immuneACCESS, this table was stored by TCRdb with only in-frame sequences that have V and J called. A share of the clones is absent; for the studies checked, an unresolved V gene accounts for under half, and the remainder has no known explanation. V and J calls and clone size follow that table, whereas D and trimming were derived from the DNA. Within this sample are 120,000 or so clones, with 88% of them counted one time only. In total, the top ten clones hold roughly 1.6% of the sample.

This clone was detected a few times. This receptor's antigen is unknown. Base qualities are not provided; no much larger clone lies one nucleotide away. V has 4 bases trimmed and J has 2 bases trimmed; junction bases matching no gene number 6. The CDR3 covers 16 residues, taking in both the cysteine and the phenylalanine. The kept DNA is CDR3 alone, 48 bases in frame from the first base. The CDR1 and CDR2 encoded by the germline V gene (reference sequence) are SEHNR and FQNEAQ. The study at large found these results: Only five to seven AZD1222 recipients were SARS-CoV-2 seropositive at baseline, limiting conclusions about previously exposed vaccinees. Most participants were white British and females outnumbered males, and the authors suggested that clonal diversity may have been underestimated. The whole spike protein was spanned by vaccine-associated CD4 TCRs, and dominant responses were seen in regions 160-218 and 743-854. Reportedly, close to half of the unique spike-specific TCRs recognized epitopes lying outside the regions that are mutated in the B.1.351 and B.1.1.7 variants. Because no day 14 peak-response samples were available, the repertoires could be characterized only after the peak T cell response. The 56-69-year group was small, and its depth increase did not reach significance, likely because of low power. After two AZD1222 doses, both the breadth and the depth of spike-specific TCRs were significantly higher than at day 0 and than in MenACWY recipients.

According to the study, the label for this sample's time point signals: baseline before first vaccination. Vaccinee samples were obtained from the UK trials COV001 and COV002, which included a single-blind randomized controlled phase 2/3 trial of AZD1222 (ChAdOx1 nCoV-19) in healthy adults. For TCRbeta chain sequencing, PBMC samples were collected from trial participants at day 0 and at day 28 after the second dose. The sequences come from peripheral blood, collected on day 0 of AZD1222 vaccination. The receptor chain draws on TRBV7-9 and TRBJ2-5; TRBD2 agrees with 11 junctional bases. This TCR was recovered from an adult in good health. The nucleotide sequence is given as TGTGCCAGCAGCTCCGGACTAGCGGGCTATCAAGAGACCCAGTACTTC. It is translated as CASSSGLAGYQETQYF.